One sample yielded the 21 T cell receptor beta chains listed below, sequenced in a study of blood T cell repertoires in COVID-19. The data were produced by immunoSEQ multiplex PCR, yet TCRdb's version contains in-frame clones alone and is incomplete. In the table there are about 370,000 clones, more than 85% of which are singletons. Sequenced material: PBMCs or T cells enriched from blood (not recorded which). The receptors stem from a woman aged 40 to 55 who had been exposed to COVID-19.

The CDR3 DNA reads as TGCGCCAGCAGCTTTACCCCGGGGGTAACTAATGAAAAACTGTTTTTT. Translation gives CASSFTPGVTNEKLFF. The chain is built from TRBV5-1 and TRBJ1-4; D is possibly TRBD1 (5 bases). Per germline, CDR1 SGHRS and CDR2 YFSETQ. With 2 bases removed from V and 1 base from J, the gap between germline ends came to 12 bases. This CDR3 is built from 16 residues.

The rearrangement joins TRBV2 to TRBJ1-1; D is perhaps TRBD1 (6 bases). V lost 3 bases and J 0 bases, leaving 11 bases between the germline ends. Germline CDR1 and CDR2: SNHLY and FYNNEI. The CDR3 covers 15 residues. The CDR3: CASSEQRQVNTEAFF. The CDR3, as DNA: TGTGCCAGCAGTGAGCAGAGACAGGTGAACACTGAAGCTTTCTTT. Full variable domain (remainder filled in from reference TRBV2 and TRBJ1-1): EPEVTQTPSHQVTQMGQEVILRCVPISNHLYFYWYRQILGQKVEFLVSFYNNEISEKSEIFDDQFSVERPDGSNFTLKIRSTKLEDSAMYFCASSEQRQVNTEAFFGQGTRLTVV.

This chain joins TRBV15 and TRBJ2-1; 7 nucleotides agree with TRBD2. V gave up 3 bases and J gave up 8 bases; unmatched junction bases: 13. The CDR3 spans 16 residues. Germline values: CDR1 LNHNV, CDR2 YYDKDF (reference sequence). The CDR3 sequence: CATSSGLAGAFDEQFF. The CDR3 nucleotides read TGTGCCACCAGCAGTGGGCTGGCGGGAGCGTTCGATGAGCAGTTCTTC. The full variable domain, its missing parts supplied by reference TRBV15 and TRBJ2-1, is DAMVIQNPRYQVTQFGKPVTLSCSQTLNHNVMYWYQQKSSQAPKLLFHYYDKDFNNEADTPDNFQSRRPNTSFCFLDIRSPGLGDTAMYLCATSSGLAGAFDEQFFGPGTRLTVL.

Here the CDR3 DNA reads TGTGCCAGCAGCTTACACAGGGACACTGAAGCTTTCTTT. Translating it yields CASSLHRDTEAFF. The chain is built from TRBV7-9 and TRBJ1-1, with a possible D match to TRBD1 (6 bases). This CDR3 has 13 amino acids. The germline V gene has CDR1 SEHNR and CDR2 FQNEAQ (reference sequence). V gave up 2 bases and J gave up 3 bases, with 7 bases separating them.

The genes are TRBV11-2 and TRBJ1-1; D unclear. Germline V gives CDR1 SGHAT, CDR2 FQNNGV. V lost 1 base, J lost 1 base, and 7 bases lay in between. CDR3 length: 14 amino acids. CDR3 coding DNA: TGTGCCAGCAGCTTAGGACATTCGAACACTGAAGCTTTCTTT. Protein: CASSLGHSNTEAFF.

The rearrangement uses TRBV29-1 and TRBJ2-3; D remains ambiguous. Trimming took off 5 bases at V and 0 bases at J, with 6 bases between the two ends. The germline V gene encodes CDR1 SQVTM and CDR2 ANQGSEA. The CDR3 extends over 12 amino acids. CDR3 coding DNA: TGCAGCGTTTTTACTAGCACAGATACGCAGTATTTT. As protein: CSVFTSTDTQYF.

The chain joins TRBV24-1 to TRBJ2-2; TRBD1 aligns across 11 bases. The ends lost 4 bases at V and 5 bases at J; junction bases unmatched: 11. CDR3 length: 18 residues. Germline values: CDR1 KGHDR, CDR2 SFDVKD. Here the CDR3 reads CATSDGLTGTGGTGELFF. DNA of the CDR3: TGTGCCACCAGTGACGGATTGACCGGGACAGGGGGTACCGGGGAGCTGTTTTTT.

The chain combines TRBV5-4 with TRBJ1-1; 9 bases line up with TRBD1. V shed 1 base and J 6 bases; nucleotides not matched to a gene: 7. Germline V lookup: CDR1 SGHNT, CDR2 YYREEE (reference sequence). This CDR3 region has 15 residues. CDR3 residues: CASSLTGGDNSEAFF. The DNA of the CDR3 is TGTGCCAGCAGCTTGACAGGGGGCGATAATTCTGAAGCTTTCTTT. Based on the CDR3 plus reference TRBV5-4 and TRBJ1-1, the full variable domain is ETGVTQSPTHLIKTRGQQVTLRCSSQSGHNTVSWYQQALGQGPQFIFQYYREEENGRGNFPPRFSGLQFPNYSSELNVNALELDDSALYLCASSLTGGDNSEAFFGQGTRLTVV.

The V and J genes are TRBV3-1 (or the pseudogene TRBV3-2) and TRBJ1-2; possibly TRBD1 for D (6 bases). There are 13 residues in the CDR3. V lost 0 bases and J 6 bases, leaving 8 bases between the germline ends. Germline V gene lookup returns CDR1 LGHDT and CDR2 YNNKEL (reference sequence). CDR3 amino acids: CASSQDRGDGYTF. Here the CDR3 DNA reads TGTGCCAGCAGCCAAGACAGGGGAGATGGCTACACCTTC.

The rearrangement uses TRBV30 and TRBJ2-2; 8 bases fit TRBD2. Germline V gene sequence: CDR1 GTSNPN, CDR2 SVGIG (reference sequence). The CDR3 has 14 amino acids. After removal of 3 bases from V and 3 bases from J, the junction contained 3 bases not matched to a gene. The CDR3 protein is CAWRPAGDTGELFF. DNA of the CDR3: TGTGCCTGGAGGCCAGCGGGGGACACCGGGGAGCTGTTTTTT.

This clone occurred once. The chain combines TRBV18 with TRBJ1-1; TRBD1 might be the D (5 bases). Trimming removed 2 bases from V and 5 bases from J, with 15 bases in between. This CDR3 contains 15 residues. The germline V gene encodes CDR1 KGHSH and CDR2 LQKENI. CDR3 region: CASSPKETGKTEAFF. As DNA, the CDR3 is TGTGCCAGCTCACCAAAAGAAACAGGAAAGACTGAAGCTTTCTTT.

The J gene is TRBJ2-2, the V gene TRBV7-3; 7 nucleotides match TRBD2. The CDR3 sequence is 16 residues long. Losses at the gene ends were 5 bases for V and 0 bases for J; bases not matched to a gene: 6. CDR1 is SGHTA and CDR2 is FQGTGA in the germline V gene. The CDR3 spells CASSPPGLANTGELFF. The CDR3 coding sequence is TGTGCCAGCAGCCCTCCCGGACTAGCGAACACCGGGGAGCTGTTTTTT.

The chain uses TRBV19 and TRBJ2-1, with 11 bases that match TRBD1. Germline V gene lookup returns CDR1 LNHDA and CDR2 SQIVND (reference sequence). The V and J ends lost 6 bases and 8 bases, in that order; junction bases with no gene match: 12. This CDR3 spans 16 amino acids. In DNA, the CDR3 is TGTGCCAGTAGGGAGAACGGACAGGGGGCGTGGGATGAGCAGTTCTTC. Its protein product is CASRENGQGAWDEQFF.

V gene TRBV14 combines with J gene TRBJ1-6; D unclear. This CDR3 has 14 amino acids. V was trimmed by 6 bases and J by 8 bases, leaving 14 bases between them. Germline V gene sequence: CDR1 SGHDN, CDR2 FVKESK. Written as DNA, the CDR3 is TGTGCCAGCAGTCCCGGGAGCGGAGATTCACCCCTCCACTTT. Encoded protein: CASSPGSGDSPLHF.

The rearrangement uses TRBV5-1 and TRBJ1-6; 8 nucleotides agree with TRBD1. CDR1 and CDR2 from the germline V gene are SGHRS and YFSETQ. The CDR3 totals 15 residues. Germline trimming cut 4 bases from V and 5 bases from J; bases unmatched to any gene: 5. CDR3 DNA sequence: TGCGCCAGCAGCGGAAGGACAGGGCATAATTCACCCCTCCACTTT. It is translated as CASSGRTGHNSPLHF.

This sequence joins TRBV6-2 or TRBV6-3 and TRBJ1-2; D remains unclear. Germline loops: CDR1 MNHEY, CDR2 SVGEGT. The CDR3 has 14 amino acids. The germline V and J ends were trimmed by 0 bases and 1 base, with 6 bases remaining between them. CDR3: CASSYSEINYGYTF. The CDR3, as DNA: TGTGCCAGCAGTTACTCGGAGATTAACTATGGCTACACCTTC.

V usage is TRBV10-1 and J usage is TRBJ2-1; 8 nucleotides line up with TRBD1. The CDR3 is made up of 13 amino acids. Germline-derived CDR1 and CDR2 are WNHNN and SYGVQD (reference sequence). Losses at the gene ends were 1 base for V and 10 bases for J; bases not matched to a gene: 3. The DNA for the CDR3 is TGCGCCAGCAGTGAGTTGAGGACAGGGGAGCAGTTCTTC. The encoded protein is CASSELRTGEQFF.

This clone was recorded only once. V usage is TRBV27 and J usage is TRBJ1-6; D unclear. Germline assignment: CDR1 MNHEY and CDR2 SMNVEV (reference sequence). The ends were cut back, 1 base at V and 10 bases at J, with 11 bases in the middle. The CDR3 contains 14 residues. The CDR3 bases are TGTGCCAGCAGTTTATTGGCGGAGGGATCACCCCTCCACTTT. This translates into CASSLLAEGSPLHF.

The chain has TRBV30 and TRBJ1-2; TRBD1 is a possible D gene (5 bases). The V gene's germline CDR1 is GTSNPN and CDR2 SVGIG (reference sequence). Trimming removed 2 bases from V and 7 bases from J, with 14 bases in between. The CDR3 is 13 residues long. The CDR3 reads CAWSPSTQGGYTF. The CDR3 DNA follows: TGTGCCTGGAGTCCCTCCACGCAGGGTGGCTACACCTTC.

The chain combines TRBV19 with TRBJ2-1; 10 positions match TRBD1. Per the germline V gene, CDR1 is LNHDA and CDR2 is SQIVND (reference sequence). This CDR3 contains 15 residues. The ends lost 7 bases at V and 1 base at J; junction bases unmatched: 4. Here the CDR3 DNA reads TGTGCCAGTACTTTGGACAGGGGGTCCTACAATGAGCAGTTCTTC. This translates into CASTLDRGSYNEQFF.

The V and J genes are TRBV30 and TRBJ1-1, with a weak D call TRBD1 (6 bases). CDR1 GTSNPN and CDR2 SVGIG come from the germline V gene (reference sequence). V was pared by 5 bases and J by 2 bases, with 18 bases between. This CDR3 spans 15 amino acids. The DNA for the CDR3 is TGTGCCTGGCTGGAAGGACAGCCGATTAACACTGAAGCTTTCTTT. Translated, it gives CAWLEGQPINTEAFF.